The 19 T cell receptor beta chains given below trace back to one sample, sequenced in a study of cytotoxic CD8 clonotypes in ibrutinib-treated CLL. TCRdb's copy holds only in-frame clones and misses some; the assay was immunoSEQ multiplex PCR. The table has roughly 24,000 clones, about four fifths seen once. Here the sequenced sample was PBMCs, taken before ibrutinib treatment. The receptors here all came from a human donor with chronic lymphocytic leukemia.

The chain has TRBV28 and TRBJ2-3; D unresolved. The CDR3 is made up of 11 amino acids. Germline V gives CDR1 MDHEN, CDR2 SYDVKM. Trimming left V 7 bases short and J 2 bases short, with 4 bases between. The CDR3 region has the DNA TGTGCCAGCAAGTCCACAGATACGCAGTATTTT. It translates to CASKSTDTQYF.

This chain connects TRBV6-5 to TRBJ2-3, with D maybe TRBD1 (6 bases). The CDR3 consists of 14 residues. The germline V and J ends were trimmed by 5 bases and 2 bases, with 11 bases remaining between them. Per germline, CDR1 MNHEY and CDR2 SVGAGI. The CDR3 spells CASSPNRDTDTQYF. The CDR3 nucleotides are TGTGCCAGCAGTCCGAACAGGGACACAGATACGCAGTATTTT.

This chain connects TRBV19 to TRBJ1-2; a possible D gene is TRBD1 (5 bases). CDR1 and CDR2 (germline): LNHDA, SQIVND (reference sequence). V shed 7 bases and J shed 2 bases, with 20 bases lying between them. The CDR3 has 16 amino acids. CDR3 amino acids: CASMDYGRAINYGYTF. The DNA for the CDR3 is TGTGCCAGTATGGATTATGGCAGGGCGATCAACTATGGCTACACCTTC.

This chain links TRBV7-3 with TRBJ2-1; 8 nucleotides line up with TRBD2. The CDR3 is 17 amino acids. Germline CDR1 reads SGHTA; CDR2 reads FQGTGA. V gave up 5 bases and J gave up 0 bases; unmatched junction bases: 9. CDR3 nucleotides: TGTGCCAGCAGCCCCCTTAGCGGGACGAACTCCTACAATGAGCAGTTCTTC. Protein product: CASSPLSGTNSYNEQFF.

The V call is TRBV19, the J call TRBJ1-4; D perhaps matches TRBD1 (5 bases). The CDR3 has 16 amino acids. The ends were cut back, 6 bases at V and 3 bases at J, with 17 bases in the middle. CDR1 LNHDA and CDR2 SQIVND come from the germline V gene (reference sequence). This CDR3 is CASRTGTGAPNEKLFF. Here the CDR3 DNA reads TGTGCCAGTAGAACCGGGACCGGGGCCCCTAATGAAAAACTGTTTTTT.

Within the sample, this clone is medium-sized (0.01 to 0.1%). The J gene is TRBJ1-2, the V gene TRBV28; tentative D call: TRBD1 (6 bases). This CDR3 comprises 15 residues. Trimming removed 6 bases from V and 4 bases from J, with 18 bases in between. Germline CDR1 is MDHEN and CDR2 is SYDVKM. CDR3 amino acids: CASSGLQGIAYGYTF. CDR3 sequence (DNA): TGTGCCAGCAGCGGCCTTCAGGGGATTGCCTATGGCTACACCTTC.

The CDR3 protein is CASSPEWDEQFF. The DNA of the CDR3 is TGTGCCAGCAGCCCGGAGTGGGATGAGCAGTTCTTC. V usage is TRBV28 and J usage is TRBJ2-1; the D is unclear. Germline CDR1 MDHEN, CDR2 SYDVKM. V lost 6 bases, J lost 8 bases, and 11 bases lay in between. This CDR3 comprises 12 residues. Together with reference TRBV28 and TRBJ2-1, the CDR3 gives the full variable domain: DVKVTQSSRYLVKRTGEKVFLECVQDMDHENMFWYRQDPGLGLRLIYFSYDVKMKEKGDIPEGYSVSREKKERFSLILESASTNQTSMYLCASSPEWDEQFFGPGTRLTVL.

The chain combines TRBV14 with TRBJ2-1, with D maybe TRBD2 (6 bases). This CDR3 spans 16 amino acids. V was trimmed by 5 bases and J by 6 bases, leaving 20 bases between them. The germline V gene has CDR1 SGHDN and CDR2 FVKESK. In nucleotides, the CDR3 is TGTGCCAGCAGCTTTTTTAGTCTAGCGCGGGGCAATGAGCAGTTCTTC. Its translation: CASSFFSLARGNEQFF.

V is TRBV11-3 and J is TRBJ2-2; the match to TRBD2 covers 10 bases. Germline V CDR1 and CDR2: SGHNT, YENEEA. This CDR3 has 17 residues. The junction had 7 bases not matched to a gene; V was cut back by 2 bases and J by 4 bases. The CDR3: CASSLYSGRSVTGELFF. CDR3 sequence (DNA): TGTGCCAGCAGCTTATATAGCGGGAGGTCTGTCACCGGGGAGCTGTTTTTT.

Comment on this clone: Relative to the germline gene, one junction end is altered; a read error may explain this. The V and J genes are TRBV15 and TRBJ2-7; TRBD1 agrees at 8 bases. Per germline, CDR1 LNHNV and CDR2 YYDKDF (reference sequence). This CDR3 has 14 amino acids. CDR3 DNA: TGTGCCACCAGCGGAGACAGGGGCTACTACGAGCAGTACTTC. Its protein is CATSGDRGYYEQYF.

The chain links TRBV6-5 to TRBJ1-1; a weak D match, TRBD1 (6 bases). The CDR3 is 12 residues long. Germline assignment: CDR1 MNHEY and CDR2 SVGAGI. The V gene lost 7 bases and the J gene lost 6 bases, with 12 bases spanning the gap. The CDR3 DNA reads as TGTGCCAGCAAAACAGGGATTGCTGAAGCTTTCTTT. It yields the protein CASKTGIAEAFF.

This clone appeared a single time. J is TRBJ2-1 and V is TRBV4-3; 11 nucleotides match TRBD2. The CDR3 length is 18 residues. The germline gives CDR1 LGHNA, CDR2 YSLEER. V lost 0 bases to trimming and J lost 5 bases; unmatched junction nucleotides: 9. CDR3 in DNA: TGCGCCAGCAGCCAAGAGGGGGGGTATAGCGGGAGGGACAATGAGCAGTTCTTC. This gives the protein CASSQEGGYSGRDNEQFF.

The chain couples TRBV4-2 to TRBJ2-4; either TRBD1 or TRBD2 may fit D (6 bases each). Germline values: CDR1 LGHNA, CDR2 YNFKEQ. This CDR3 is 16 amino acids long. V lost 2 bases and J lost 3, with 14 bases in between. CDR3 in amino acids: CASSQSLQGGKNIQYF. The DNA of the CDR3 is TGTGCCAGCAGCCAAAGCCTACAGGGAGGCAAAAACATTCAGTACTTC.

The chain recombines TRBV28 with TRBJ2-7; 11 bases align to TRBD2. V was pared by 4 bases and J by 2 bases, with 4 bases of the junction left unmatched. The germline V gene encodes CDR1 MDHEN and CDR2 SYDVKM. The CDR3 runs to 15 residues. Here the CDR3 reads CASSSYSGRAYEQYF. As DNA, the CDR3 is TGTGCCAGCAGTTCCTATAGCGGGAGGGCCTACGAGCAGTACTTC.

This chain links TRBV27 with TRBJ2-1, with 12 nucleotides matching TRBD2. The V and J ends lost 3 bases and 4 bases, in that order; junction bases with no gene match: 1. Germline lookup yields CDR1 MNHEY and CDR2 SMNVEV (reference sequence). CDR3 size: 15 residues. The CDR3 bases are TGTGCCAGCAGTTTGGGACTAGCGGGTTACAATGAGCAGTTCTTC. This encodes CASSLGLAGYNEQFF.

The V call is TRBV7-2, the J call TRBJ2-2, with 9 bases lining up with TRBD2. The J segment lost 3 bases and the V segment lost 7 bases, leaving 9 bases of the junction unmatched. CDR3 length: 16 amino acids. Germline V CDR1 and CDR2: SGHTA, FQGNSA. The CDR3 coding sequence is TGTGCCAGCAACCCCCGCGCGGGAGGGTACACCGGGGAGCTGTTTTTT. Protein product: CASNPRAGGYTGELFF.

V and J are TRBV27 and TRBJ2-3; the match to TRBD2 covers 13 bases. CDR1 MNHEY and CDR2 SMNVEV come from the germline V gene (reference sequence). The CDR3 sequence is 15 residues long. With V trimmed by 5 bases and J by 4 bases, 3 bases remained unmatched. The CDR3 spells CASSRGLAGSDTQYF. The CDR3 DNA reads TGTGCCAGCAGTCGGGGACTAGCGGGGTCAGATACGCAGTATTTT.

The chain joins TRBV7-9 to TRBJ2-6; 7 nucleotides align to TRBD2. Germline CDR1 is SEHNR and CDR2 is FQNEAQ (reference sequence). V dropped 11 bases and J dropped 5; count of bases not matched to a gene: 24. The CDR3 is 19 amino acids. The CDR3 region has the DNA TGTGCCCAGCAGGGAGGGGCAGGGAGACGACAAAGTCGGGCCAACGTCCTGACTTTC. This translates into CAQQGGAGRRQSRANVLTF.

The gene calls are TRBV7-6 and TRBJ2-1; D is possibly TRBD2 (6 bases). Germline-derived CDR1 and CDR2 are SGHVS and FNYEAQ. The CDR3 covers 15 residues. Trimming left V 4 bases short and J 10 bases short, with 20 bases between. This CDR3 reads CASSSPLRGGKEQFF. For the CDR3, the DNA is TGTGCCAGCAGCTCCCCATTGAGGGGCGGGAAGGAGCAGTTCTTC.